This T cell receptor (beta chain) was profiled in a study of control samples from healthy donors and cancer patients. Trimming pared 4 bases from V and 1 base from J, leaving 7 bases between. Germline lookup yields CDR1 GTSNPN and CDR2 SVGIG (reference sequence). CDR3 length: 12 residues. TCRdb keeps only in-frame clones here, not all; method: immunoSEQ multiplex PCR. Among roughly 100,000 clones listed, about 90% were seen once. What was sequenced was blood. This sequence originates from a man aged 25-45 years in good health. This sequence joins TRBV30 and TRBJ1-1; a possible D gene is TRBD1 (5 bases). The CDR3 protein is CAWNRPNTEAFF. For the CDR3, the DNA is TGTGCCTGGAACAGGCCGAACACTGAAGCTTTCTTT.